This T cell receptor beta chain appears in the sequencing data of a study of T cell changes during pregnancy in multiple sclerosis. This CDR3 contains 17 residues. Germline-derived CDR1 and CDR2 are SGHDN and FVKESK. V trimming: 2 bases; J trimming: 4 bases; junction bases outside the gene matches: 7. Profiled with immunoSEQ multiplex PCR; TCRdb holds only in-frame clones, not every one. There are 65,000 to 85,000 clones in the sample; roughly 90% occur only once, and over 0.7% lies in the top ten. The source of this sequence is a female donor in good health, enrolled as a control in a pregnancy study. The chain joins TRBV14 to TRBJ2-1; TRBD2 matches at 11 bases. The sequenced sample was peripheral blood, obtained in the first trimester of pregnancy. The CDR3 sequence: CASSQSTLAGGYNEQFF. As DNA, the CDR3 is TGTGCCAGCAGCCAATCCACCCTAGCGGGAGGTTACAATGAGCAGTTCTTC.